This T cell receptor beta chain was captured in a study of blood T cell repertoires in COVID-19. Study-level information: Acute and convalescent COVID-19 samples came from the United States, Italy and Spain.

Germline trimming cut 7 bases from V and 8 bases from J; bases unmatched to any gene: 5. CDR1 SGHNT and CDR2 YENEEA come from the germline V gene. CDR3 length: 13 residues. The data were produced by immunoSEQ multiplex PCR, yet TCRdb's version contains in-frame clones alone and is incomplete. The sample holds approximately 230,000 clones, approximately 89% seen once. This clonotype originated in a woman aged 30 to 39 with COVID-19, enrolled during active disease. The sequenced material came from peripheral blood. The chain combines TRBV11-3 with TRBJ2-1, with 10 bases matching TRBD1. DNA for the CDR3: TGTGCCAGCACGGGACAGGGGATCGATGAGCAGTTCTTC. This sequence encodes CASTGQGIDEQFF.